This TCR beta chain was observed in a study of blood T cell repertoires in COVID-19. Data came from immunoSEQ multiplex PCR; TCRdb stores just in-frame clones and leaves some out. The sample lists about 380,000 clones, roughly 86% occurring once. Two consecutive negative NP/OP PCR tests, clearance, or resolved symptoms defined Cohort 3 recovery. Germline lookup yields CDR1 KGHSH and CDR2 LQKENI. The ends lost 4 bases at V and 3 bases at J; junction bases unmatched: 8. This CDR3 comprises 16 residues. The chain combines TRBV18 with TRBJ2-1; 8 bases fit TRBD1. The TCR sequence derives from a man aged 25-40 years who had recovered from COVID-19. The sample taken for sequencing was PBMCs or T cells enriched from blood (not recorded which). The CDR3 region has the DNA TGTGCCAGCTCACTAAACAGGGGGTCGAACTACAATGAGCAGTTCTTC. This codes for CASSLNRGSNYNEQFF. Drawing the rest from reference TRBV18 and TRBJ2-1, the complete variable domain is NAGVMQNPRHLVRRRGQEARLRCSPMKGHSHVYWYRQLPEEGLKFMVYLQKENIIDESGMPKERFSAEFPKEGPSILRIQQVVRGDSAAYFCASSLNRGSNYNEQFFGPGTRLTVL.